This paragraph covers one T cell receptor beta chain sequence. This sample is drawn from a study of T cells in Graves' hyperthyroidism and ophthalmopathy. Background on the study: It was at initial diagnosis, before any treatment, that peripheral blood was collected.

The V gene's germline CDR1 is MNHEY and CDR2 SVGEGT. The CDR3 sequence is 13 residues long. With V trimmed by 3 bases and J by 8 bases, 4 bases remained unmatched. Amplification yielded TCR beta CDR3 regions, with RNA transcripts as the source. The TCR CDR3 was amplified in a first-round RT-PCR using the HTBI primer set. TCRdb re-analysed the multiplex PCR reads in MiXCR, keeping a single row per CDR3 protein. The sample includes about 270,000 distinct CDR3 sequences, approximately 16% seen only once; the top ten take over 30%. The sample consisted of blood. This clonotype was obtained from a woman between 45 and 65 years old with Graves' hyperthyroidism that later progressed to Graves' ophthalmopathy. V usage is TRBV6-2 or TRBV6-3 and J usage is TRBJ2-1; 7 bases are a match to TRBD2. The CDR3 sequence is CASSYDAGDEQFF. DNA of the CDR3: TGTGCCAGCAGTTATGACGCGGGAGATGAGCAGTTCTTC.